This T cell receptor (beta chain) was documented in a study of neurological immune-mediated disorders. The CDR3 is 15 residues long. Trimming took 0 bases from V and 9 from J; bases not matched to a gene: 3. The germline gives CDR1 LNHNV, CDR2 YYDKDF (reference sequence). Via MiXCR, TCRdb re-called the 5' RACE reads, giving one row per CDR3 protein. Among fewer than 75,000 distinct CDR3 sequences listed, about 3.4% were seen once. This clonotype was counted only a few times. The source of this sequence is a man aged 40-55 years with multiple sclerosis. Specimen: PBMCs. This sequence joins TRBV15 and TRBJ1-6; TRBD1 aligns across 9 bases. The CDR3 region has the DNA TGTGCCACCAGCAGAGATGGGACAGGGACTTCACCCCTCCACTTT. Translating it yields CATSRDGTGTSPLHF.